This is a list of T cell receptor beta chains from one sample in a study of blood T cell repertoires in COVID-19. Only in-frame clones appear in the TCRdb table, and some are missing; sequencing was by immunoSEQ multiplex PCR. The data hold 200,000 to 300,000 clones, with around 90% observed a single time. Sequenced input: peripheral blood. These receptors originate from a woman in her sixties with COVID-19, enrolled during active disease. Both conserved end residues are part of each CDR3. The order of the fields is J gene, clone size, CDR3 length, D gene, V gene, CDR3 protein, CDR3 DNA. The D gene is left open where the match is weak. Expanded clones are given a class, and other clones once, few, many or no size at all.

J: TRBJ2-3; size: .; length: 16; D: TRBD2; V: TRBV19; CDR3: CASSGWTSGMTDTQYF; DNA: TGTGCCAGTAGTGGTTGGACTAGCGGGATGACAGATACGCAGTATTTT
J: TRBJ2-2; size: .; length: 17; D: .; V: TRBV13; CDR3: CASSFRIRYRVTGELFF; DNA: TGTGCCAGCAGCTTTCGTATCCGCTACCGGGTCACCGGGGAGCTGTTTTTT
J: TRBJ2-1; size: .; length: 14; D: TRBD1; V: TRBV10-3; CDR3: CATTTGQGGNEQFF; DNA: TGTGCCACCACAACGGGACAGGGGGGGAATGAGCAGTTCTTC
J: TRBJ2-1; size: .; length: 12; D: .; V: TRBV29-1; CDR3: CSVEGGDRSKFF; DNA: TGCAGCGTTGAAGGGGGAGACAGGTCCAAGTTCTTC
J: TRBJ2-1; size: once; length: 16; D: .; V: TRBV6-4; CDR3: CASSPRPGRGDNEQFF; DNA: TGTGCCAGCTCCCCCAGGCCAGGCCGGGGAGACAATGAGCAGTTCTTC
J: TRBJ1-3; size: .; length: 13; D: .; V: TRBV7-9; CDR3: CASSATPGNTIYF; DNA: TGTGCCAGCAGCGCGACCCCCGGGAACACCATATATTTT
J: TRBJ2-1; size: .; length: 15; D: TRBD2; V: TRBV28; CDR3: CASRLTSGTYNEQFF; DNA: TGTGCCAGCAGGTTGACTAGCGGCACCTACAATGAGCAGTTCTTC
J: TRBJ1-2; size: .; length: 16; D: .; V: TRBV28; CDR3: CASSSTRQIWSYGYTF; DNA: TGTGCCAGCAGTTCAACCAGACAGATTTGGAGCTATGGCTACACCTTC
J: TRBJ1-1; size: .; length: 13; D: .; V: TRBV30; CDR3: CAWTLSVNTEAFF; DNA: TGTGCCTGGACCCTTAGTGTGAACACTGAAGCTTTCTTT
J: TRBJ1-5; size: .; length: 15; D: TRBD1; V: TRBV28; CDR3: CATLNPTGLGQPQHF; DNA: TGTGCCACCCTGAATCCGACAGGGTTGGGACAGCCCCAGCATTTT
J: TRBJ2-6; size: .; length: 17; D: .; V: TRBV6-4; CDR3: CASSPNGLSSGANVLTF; DNA: TGTGCCAGCAGTCCAAACGGTCTCTCCTCTGGGGCCAACGTCCTGACTTTC
J: TRBJ2-3; size: .; length: 16; D: .; V: TRBV24-1; CDR3: CATSDTGTISTDTQYF; DNA: TGTGCCACCAGTGACACCGGGACAATAAGCACAGATACGCAGTATTTT
J: TRBJ1-4; size: .; length: 13; D: .; V: TRBV7-9; CDR3: CASSRGRGEKLFF; DNA: TGTGCCAGCAGTAGGGGCAGGGGTGAAAAACTGTTTTTT
J: TRBJ1-2; size: .; length: 12; D: .; V: TRBV29-1; CDR3: CSVLGASGGYTF; DNA: TGCAGCGTGTTGGGGGCGTCGGGTGGCTACACCTTC
J: TRBJ2-3; size: .; length: 16; D: TRBD2; V: TRBV5-1; CDR3: CASSLVGLADTDTQYF; DNA: TGCGCCAGCAGCTTGGTGGGACTAGCGGACACAGATACGCAGTATTTT
J: TRBJ1-5; size: .; length: 14; D: TRBD1; V: TRBV18; CDR3: CASSPGTVNQPQHF; DNA: TGTGCCAGCTCACCGGGGACAGTAAATCAGCCCCAGCATTTT
J: TRBJ2-1; size: .; length: 16; D: .; V: TRBV7-8; CDR3: CATSVGLRSSYNEQFF; DNA: TGTGCCACCTCGGTGGGACTCCGAAGCTCCTACAATGAGCAGTTCTTC
J: TRBJ2-1; size: .; length: 13; D: TRBD2; V: TRBV12-3/TRBV12-4; CDR3: CASSDREDGEQFF; DNA: TGTGCCAGCAGTGACCGGGAGGACGGTGAGCAGTTCTTC
J: TRBJ2-5; size: .; length: 13; D: .; V: TRBV20-1; CDR3: CSASGPNQETQYF; DNA: TGCAGTGCTAGTGGGCCGAACCAAGAGACCCAGTACTTC
J: TRBJ2-1; size: .; length: 15; D: TRBD1; V: TRBV2; CDR3: CASSDRTGGNNEQFF; DNA: TGTGCCAGCAGTGATCGGACAGGGGGTAACAATGAGCAGTTCTTC
J: TRBJ2-2; size: .; length: 15; D: .; V: TRBV5-4; CDR3: CASSSRPLPAGELFF; DNA: TGTGCCAGCAGCTCTAGGCCTCTACCGGCCGGGGAGCTGTTTTTT
J: TRBJ2-7; size: once; length: 12; D: .; V: TRBV12-3/TRBV12-4; CDR3: CASSLWGGEQYF; DNA: TGTGCCAGCAGTTTATGGGGCGGCGAGCAGTACTTC
J: TRBJ1-2; size: .; length: 14; D: TRBD1; V: TRBV6-5; CDR3: CASIVGGDNYGYTF; DNA: TGTGCCAGCATTGTAGGGGGCGATAACTATGGCTACACCTTC
J: TRBJ1-1; size: .; length: 14; D: .; V: TRBV6-5; CDR3: CATSQGTMNTEAFF; DNA: TGTGCCACCTCCCAAGGGACAATGAACACTGAAGCTTTCTTT
J: TRBJ2-1; size: .; length: 13; D: TRBD2; V: TRBV6-2/TRBV6-3; CDR3: CASSREGRGEQFF; DNA: TGTGCCAGCAGTCGGGAGGGCCGGGGGGAGCAGTTCTTC
J: TRBJ2-1; size: .; length: 20; D: TRBD2; V: TRBV7-3; CDR3: CASSSAPLAGGPRAYNEQFF; DNA: TGTGCCAGCAGCTCGGCCCCCCTAGCGGGAGGCCCTCGGGCCTACAATGAGCAGTTCTTC
J: TRBJ1-4; size: .; length: 14; D: TRBD1; V: TRBV5-1; CDR3: CASSRDRFREKLFF; DNA: TGCGCCAGCAGCCGGGACAGGTTCAGGGAAAAACTGTTTTTT